This T cell receptor beta chain was sequenced for a study of technical replicates of blood from a handful of donors. Germline CDR1 SEHNR, CDR2 FQNEAQ (reference sequence). J gave up 5 bases and V 4 bases, and 10 bases lay outside the gene matches. The CDR3 contains 15 residues. Data came from immunoSEQ multiplex PCR; TCRdb stores just in-frame clones and leaves some out. The sample has some 70,000 clones, approximately 93% seen once. Source material: PBMCs. This receptor was taken from a human donor in good health. Some clones in this sample may be carry-over from other donors' samples. The V and J genes are TRBV7-9 and TRBJ2-5; 7 bases agree with TRBD1. The CDR3 DNA follows: TGTGCCAGCAGCTGGACCGGGACAGAGGGGGAGACCCAGTACTTC. Protein product: CASSWTGTEGETQYF.